These T cell receptor beta chains were read from a single sample in a study of blood T cell repertoires in COVID-19. TCRdb keeps only in-frame clones here, not all; method: immunoSEQ multiplex PCR. Among approximately 300,000 clones listed, just under 85% were seen once. The sequencing sample was made of peripheral blood. These receptors were obtained from a woman aged 45 to 65 with active or convalescent COVID-19. CDR3s include the opening cysteine and the closing phenylalanine or tryptophan. A D gene is named only where the DNA matches it firmly.

.	TRBV12-3/TRBV12-4	TRBJ1-1	CASSLFGTEAFF
.	TRBV28	TRBJ1-5	CASSFAQLDRHQEPQHF
.	TRBV19	TRBJ1-1	CASSIADTEAFF
TRBD1	TRBV7-2	TRBJ1-3	CVSRQGTGNTIYF
.	TRBV30	TRBJ1-1	CAWSGRSIMNTEAFF
TRBD1	TRBV13	TRBJ1-2	CASSHRDSYGYTF
.	TRBV6-1	TRBJ1-1	CASSEVVDRVAFF
TRBD1	TRBV24-1	TRBJ1-4	CATSPTPGTADEKLFF
TRBD1	TRBV4-1	TRBJ1-5	CASSQATGTNQPQHF
TRBD1	TRBV2	TRBJ1-2	CASSAGTVVIRDF
TRBD1	TRBV5-1	TRBJ1-2	CASSFDRGSNYGYTF
.	TRBV28	TRBJ2-2	CASSLRRGFGSIGELFF
.	TRBV7-9	TRBJ2-1	CASSLMNRGVSSYNEQFF
TRBD2	TRBV19	TRBJ2-7	CASSMPGLAGYEQYF
TRBD1	TRBV7-9	TRBJ1-4	CASSVSTGLGEKLFF
.	TRBV19	TRBJ1-6	CASRAGGNNSPLHF
TRBD2	TRBV29-1	TRBJ2-3	CSVPSPLAGFSTDTQYF
.	TRBV10-3	TRBJ1-2	CAISESQGVSYGYTF
.	TRBV28	TRBJ1-4	CASTVPAGTEKLFF
.	TRBV1	TRBJ1-2	CTSSPTGEVYYTF
TRBD2	TRBV5-1	TRBJ2-3	CASSEGLAGGTDTQYF
.	TRBV9	TRBJ1-1	CASTWTVNTEAFF
.	TRBV23-1	TRBJ2-1	CASSQRRGSRINEQFF
TRBD1	TRBV3-1/TRBV3-2	TRBJ1-2	CASSLSTGNGYTF
.	TRBV28	TRBJ1-5	CASSLSSSGNQPQHF
TRBD2	TRBV2	TRBJ2-1	CASSEALAGINEQFF
.	TRBV3-1/TRBV3-2	TRBJ2-6	CASSPSGRPGANVLTF
TRBD2	TRBV5-4	TRBJ2-1	CATVLAGVRNEQFF
.	TRBV6-5	TRBJ2-3	CASSYQGSTDTQYF
TRBD2	TRBV7-6	TRBJ2-1	CASQPGLAGVNPFF
TRBD2	TRBV4-1	TRBJ2-5	CASSQLTSGILQPETQYF
TRBD1	TRBV29-1	TRBJ1-1	CSGWTGAVSTEAFF
.	TRBV27	TRBJ1-4	CASSFRGGATNEKLFF
.	TRBV7-8	TRBJ2-4	CASSLRPGASGRRNIQYF
TRBD2	TRBV5-1	TRBJ2-2	CASSLLTSGRGNTGELFF
.	TRBV20-1	TRBJ2-7	CSASALAREQYF
.	TRBV24-1	TRBJ2-2	CATSGIRAGELFF
TRBD1	TRBV2	TRBJ1-2	CASRGTGEIGGYTF
.	TRBV30	TRBJ2-1	CAWSFAGMSYNEQFF
.	TRBV12-3/TRBV12-4	TRBJ1-2	CASSLKAGHGYTF
TRBD1	TRBV6-5	TRBJ1-2	CASGDRGHLYGYTF
TRBD1	TRBV28	TRBJ1-2	CASGTGNYGYTF
TRBD1	TRBV5-4	TRBJ1-3	CASSAGGVGNTIYF
TRBD2	TRBV7-9	TRBJ2-3	CASSLPPGGPRGTQYF
TRBD2	TRBV5-1	TRBJ2-1	CASSLSGRGAYNEQFF
TRBD2	TRBV28	TRBJ2-5	CASSDLAGGMGTQYF
.	TRBV12-3/TRBV12-4	TRBJ1-1	CASSLYARQEAFF
.	TRBV7-9	TRBJ2-3	CASSLGVADTQYF
.	TRBV19	TRBJ2-2	CASRGWRAKRNTGELFF
.	TRBV5-6	TRBJ1-5	CASSRGGVIGQPQHF
TRBD1	TRBV30	TRBJ1-1	CAWSGTGYTEAFF
TRBD1	TRBV9	TRBJ1-4	CASSGSGGAGEKLFF
.	TRBV6-5	TRBJ2-7	CASSPKLTGSYEQYF
.	TRBV2	TRBJ1-1	CASSDGGLTEAFF